The 20 T cell receptor beta chains given below trace back to one sample, sequenced in a study of blood T cells in healthy people across ages. The authors ran a second PCR of 7 to 11 cycles using a sample-barcoded 5' primer and a J-beta primer mix. A single record per CDR3 protein comes from TCRdb applying MiXCR to the 5' RACE reads. In the table there are 450,000 to 700,000 distinct CDR3 sequences, 25% to 30% of which are singletons. Sequencing input: blood. All receptors derive from a woman in her 70s in good health.

The CDR3 DNA reads TGTGCCAGCTCACCACCGGGACAGGGGATCTATGGCTACACCTTC. Protein: CASSPPGQGIYGYTF. The rearrangement links TRBV18 to TRBJ1-2, with 10 bases aligning to TRBD1. The CDR3 is 15 residues long. Germline CDR1 KGHSH, CDR2 LQKENI. The V segment lost 0 bases and the J segment 4 bases; nucleotides outside the gene matches: 2.

V gene TRBV13 combines with J gene TRBJ1-4; D gene ambiguous. This CDR3 contains 15 residues. Looked up from germline, CDR1 is PRHDT and CDR2 is FYEKMQ (reference sequence). V was shortened by 1 base and J by 7 bases, with 13 bases between the two germline ends. The CDR3 sequence: CASSLAAHRGEKLFF. The CDR3 DNA is TGTGCCAGCAGCTTAGCGGCTCATCGGGGTGAAAAACTGTTTTTT.

The V and J genes are TRBV6-2 or TRBV6-3 and TRBJ2-1; the D call may be TRBD1 or TRBD2 (5 bases each). The DNA matches TRBJ2-7 better at its end, which makes the J call doubtful. Germline CDR1 and CDR2: MNHEY and SVGEGT. CDR3 length equals 13 residues. The CDR3 region is CASRLSGTKEQYF. CDR3 nucleotide sequence: TGTGCCAGCAGGCTATCCGGGACGAAAGAGCAGTACTTC.

This clonotype has a single count. The rearrangement links TRBV20-1 to TRBJ2-2; D is uncertain. CDR1 DFQATT and CDR2 SNEGSKA come from the germline V gene (reference sequence). V lost 1 base and J 4 bases, leaving 7 bases between the germline ends. The CDR3 is 13 amino acids. This CDR3 reads CSARGILTGELFF. DNA of the CDR3: TGCAGTGCTAGAGGGATTCTCACCGGGGAGCTGTTTTTT.

This chain joins TRBV7-2 and TRBJ1-4; maybe TRBD1 (5 bases). CDR3 length: 15 amino acids. Trimming took off 0 bases at V and 4 bases at J, with 9 bases between the two ends. Per the germline V gene, CDR1 is SGHTA and CDR2 is FQGNSA. The CDR3 DNA reads as TGTGCCAGCAGCTTAGCCCGGACAAATAATGAAAAACTGTTTTTT. It codes for CASSLARTNNEKLFF.

This clonotype appeared a few times. This chain connects TRBV29-1 to TRBJ2-3; 9 bases match TRBD2. The CDR3 is 12 residues long. Germline V CDR1 and CDR2: SQVTM, ANQGSEA. Trimming took 2 bases from V and 10 from J; bases not matched to a gene: 4. The CDR3 DNA follows: TGCAGCGTTGAAAAAGGGACTAGCCCGCAGTATTTT. Translating gives CSVEKGTSPQYF.

This sequence joins TRBV6-6 and TRBJ2-7; D possibly uses TRBD1 or TRBD2 (5 bases each). The V and J ends lost 6 bases and 4 bases respectively, with 10 bases between them. Germline lookup yields CDR1 MNHNY and CDR2 SVGAGI (reference sequence). This CDR3 is built from 12 residues. CDR3 in DNA: TGTGCCAGCAGGGGGGACCTATACGAGCAGTACTTC. Protein product: CASRGDLYEQYF.

This clonotype was detected only a few times. The genes are TRBV2 and TRBJ1-6; possibly TRBD1 for D (5 bases). In germline, CDR1 is SNHLY, CDR2 FYNNEI. The ends were cut back, 6 bases at V and 7 bases at J, with 13 bases in the middle. The CDR3 extends over 14 amino acids. The CDR3 sequence: CASRGTEWNSPLHF. CDR3 bases: TGTGCCAGCAGGGGGACGGAGTGGAATTCACCCCTCCACTTT.

The V and J genes are TRBV15 and TRBJ1-2; D remains ambiguous. The CDR3 runs 15 residues. Germline V CDR1 and CDR2: LNHNV, YYDKDF (reference sequence). V lost 0 bases and J lost 2, with 10 bases in between. This chain's CDR3 is CATSRDYTSNYGYTF. CDR3 in DNA: TGTGCCACCAGCAGAGATTACACGTCGAACTATGGCTACACCTTC.

This clonotype was picked up a small number of times. The J gene is TRBJ1-1, the V gene TRBV20-1; TRBD1 matches 9 bases. This CDR3 has 14 amino acids. Germline lookup yields CDR1 DFQATT and CDR2 SNEGSKA (reference sequence). With 5 bases clipped from V and 0 bases from J, the junction kept 4 bases outside the gene matches. The CDR3 nucleotides read TGCAGTGCTTCGGACAGGGGAATGAACACTGAAGCTTTCTTT. Protein product: CSASDRGMNTEAFF.

This clonotype was found a few times. The chain recombines TRBV29-1 with TRBJ2-7; 7 nucleotides line up with TRBD1. Germline assignment: CDR1 SQVTM and CDR2 ANQGSEA. The CDR3 is 12 residues long. Germline trimming cut 7 bases from V and 2 bases from J; bases unmatched to any gene: 5. Here the CDR3 DNA reads TGCAGCGGACGGACAGGCACCTACGAGCAGTACTTC. Its translation is CSGRTGTYEQYF.

A few counts support this clonotype. The chain carries TRBV6-2 or TRBV6-3 and TRBJ2-5, with TRBD1 identical over 9 bases. The DNA end is more similar to TRBJ2-1, so the J call may be wrong. The CDR3 is 15 residues long. From germline, CDR1 is MNHEY and CDR2 SVGEGT. The DNA of the CDR3 is TGTGCCAGCAGACCTACAGGGGGCTTAAGAGATGAGCAGTTCTTC. Protein product: CASRPTGGLRDEQFF.

The CDR3, as DNA: TGTGCCAGCAGCTTTGGGGGGCCCTCGAGCGGGGAGCTGTTTTTT. Translation gives CASSFGGPSSGELFF. The chain employs TRBV7-2 and TRBJ2-2; D tentatively fits TRBD1 or TRBD2 (6 bases each). The CDR3 has 15 residues. The V and J ends lost 3 bases and 7 bases respectively, with 15 bases between them. Germline CDR1 SGHTA, CDR2 FQGNSA.

V and J are TRBV6-5 and TRBJ2-1; 11 bases align to TRBD2. This CDR3 is built from 15 residues. V lost 7 bases and J lost 4; bases outside the gene matches: 6. Germline V lookup: CDR1 MNHEY, CDR2 SVGAGI. CDR3 loop: CASTLSSGGYNEQFF. The CDR3 bases are TGTGCCAGCACCCTGTCTAGCGGGGGGTACAATGAGCAGTTCTTC.

The J gene is TRBJ1-3, the V gene TRBV20-1, with 12 positions matching TRBD1. Germline trimming cut 5 bases from V and 10 bases from J; bases unmatched to any gene: 6. Germline CDR1 is DFQATT and CDR2 is SNEGSKA (reference sequence). The length of the CDR3 is 13 residues. This CDR3 is CSAGDRGPKTIYF. DNA of the CDR3: TGCAGTGCTGGGGACAGGGGGCCAAAGACCATATATTTT.

The chain joins TRBV20-1 to TRBJ1-4, with D possibly matching TRBD1 (6 bases). CDR3 length equals 14 residues. Germline CDR1 and CDR2: DFQATT and SNEGSKA (reference sequence). Between the trimmed V and J ends, which lost 2 bases and 8 bases, there was a span of 15 bases. The CDR3 reads CSARPPGAREKLFF. The CDR3, as DNA: TGCAGTGCTAGACCCCCGGGGGCGAGGGAAAAACTGTTTTTT.

This chain connects TRBV11-2 to TRBJ1-4; 9 bases align to TRBD1. Trimming at V came to 1 base and at J to 11 bases, leaving 5 bases not matched to a gene. The CDR3 runs to 14 residues. Germline CDR1 reads SGHAT; CDR2 reads FQNNGV. The CDR3, as DNA: TGTGCCAGCAGCTTAGGATTACAGGGGGCGAAACTGTTTTTT. It yields the protein CASSLGLQGAKLFF.

This clonotype showed up just a few times. The V call is TRBV13, the J call TRBJ2-3, with 9 bases that match TRBD2. J gave up 3 bases and V 5 bases, and 9 bases lay outside the gene matches. This CDR3 is 16 amino acids long. CDR1 is PRHDT, CDR2 FYEKMQ, per germline (reference sequence). CDR3 sequence reads: CASSGRGGADTDTQYF. CDR3 DNA sequence: TGTGCCAGCAGCGGGCGCGGGGGGGCGGATACAGATACGCAGTATTTT.

The V and J genes are TRBV19 and TRBJ2-6; no reliable D call. The CDR3 runs to 16 residues. Germline CDR1 is LNHDA and CDR2 is SQIVND (reference sequence). V was cut by 7 bases and J by 0 bases, with 13 bases left in between. The CDR3 spells CASNRVKDSGANVLTF. In DNA, the CDR3 is TGTGCCAGTAATCGCGTAAAAGACTCTGGGGCCAACGTCCTGACTTTC. The full variable domain, completed using reference TRBV19 and TRBJ2-6, is DGGITQSPKYLFRKEGQNVTLSCEQNLNHDAMYWYRQDPGQGLRLIYYSQIVNDFQKGDIAEGYSVSREKKESFPLTVTSAQKNPTAFYLCASNRVKDSGANVLTFGAGSRLTVL.

This clonotype was counted only a few times. The chain uses TRBV7-8 and TRBJ1-3; the D is unclear. The V end was cut by 1 base, the J end by 7 bases, with 5 bases between. The CDR3 length is 12 residues. The germline gives CDR1 SGHVS, CDR2 FQNEAQ. The CDR3 sequence is CASSLGANTIYF. DNA for the CDR3: TGTGCCAGCAGCTTAGGGGCCAACACCATATATTTT.